This entry lists 26 T cell receptor beta chains sequenced from one sample in a study of beta chain features in type 1 diabetes. Expressed TCRB transcripts were sequenced, since all the RNA that had been isolated was reverse transcribed. Produced via immunoSEQ multiplex PCR; TCRdb's table is partial and in-frame only. The table has around 310,000 clones, about 11% seen once. Sequencing used naive CD4+ T cells from blood. The receptors come from a woman aged 25 to 39 in good health.

A few counts support this clone. The rearrangement uses TRBV7-2 and TRBJ1-2; the match to TRBD1 covers 10 bases. Looked up from germline, CDR1 is SGHTA and CDR2 is FQGNSA. The CDR3 has 13 residues. V lost 8 bases to trimming and J lost 4 bases; unmatched junction nucleotides: 4. The DNA for the CDR3 is TGTGCCAGCCAGGGACAGGGGACCTATGGCTACACCTTC. Amino acids: CASQGQGTYGYTF.

The chain links TRBV10-3 to TRBJ1-5; weak D call: TRBD1 (6 bases). Trimming shortened V by 2 bases and J by 0 bases, and 8 bases separated the two germline ends. Germline V gene sequence: CDR1 ENHRY, CDR2 SYGVKD. This CDR3 has 15 residues. CDR3 DNA: TGTGCCATCAGTGAGCACAGGGATAGCAATCAGCCCCAGCATTTT. It translates to CAISEHRDSNQPQHF.

The chain is built from TRBV6-5 and TRBJ2-3; 8 nucleotides agree with TRBD2. J was trimmed by 2 bases and V by 8 bases; bases with no gene match: 9. Germline assignment: CDR1 MNHEY and CDR2 SVGAGI. The length of the CDR3 is 15 residues. The CDR3 DNA is TGTGCCAGCCCTAGAGAGCGGGAGCTCACAGATACGCAGTATTTT. It specifies CASPRERELTDTQYF.

There are a few counts of this clone. V usage is TRBV7-6 and J usage is TRBJ2-1; unclear D gene. Trimming removed 5 bases from V and 4 bases from J, with 3 bases in between. CDR3 length: 11 amino acids. CDR1 is SGHVS and CDR2 is FNYEAQ in the germline V gene. CDR3 loop: CASSEYNEQFF. DNA of the CDR3: TGTGCCAGCAGCGAGTACAATGAGCAGTTCTTC. Combining the CDR3 with reference TRBV7-6 and TRBJ2-1 gives the whole variable domain GAGVSQSPRYKVTKRGQDVALRCDPISGHVSLYWYRQALGQGPEFLTYFNYEAQQDKSGLPNDRFSAERPEGSISTLTIQRTEQRDSAMYRCASSEYNEQFFGPGTRLTVL.

This clone was seen a handful of times. The CDR3 does not end in the conserved phenylalanine or tryptophan, so this is likely a read error. The DNA is left out, because the CDR3 cannot be placed on it with certainty; the CDR3 is given as TCRdb lists it. V and J are TRBV19 and TRBJ1-2. The CDR3 numbers 12 amino acids, ends counted. Per the germline V gene, CDR1 is LNHDA and CDR2 is SQIVND (reference sequence). The CDR3 protein is CASSTPGKAPNI.

The rearrangement links TRBV15 to TRBJ2-4, with D perhaps matching TRBD1 (6 bases). The CDR3 extends over 15 amino acids. The germline gives CDR1 LNHNV, CDR2 YYDKDF (reference sequence). Trimming cost V 0 bases and J 8 bases, with 14 bases left between them. The CDR3 region is CATSRDLRGSDIQYF. The CDR3 nucleotides are TGTGCCACCAGCAGAGATCTCAGGGGTTCGGACATTCAGTACTTC.

This clone was observed a handful of times. V gene TRBV5-1 combines with J gene TRBJ2-3, with 8 positions matching TRBD1. Germline lookup yields CDR1 SGHRS and CDR2 YFSETQ. The length of the CDR3 is 14 residues. V trimming: 2 bases; J trimming: 6 bases; junction bases outside the gene matches: 5. CDR3 DNA sequence: TGCGCCAGCAGCTTCGACAGGGGATTGGATACGCAGTATTTT. It specifies CASSFDRGLDTQYF. Filled out from reference TRBV5-1 and TRBJ2-3, the complete variable domain reads KAGVTQTPRYLIKTRGQQVTLSCSPISGHRSVSWYQQTPGQGLQFLFEYFSETQRNKGNFPGRFSGRQFSNSRSEMNVSTLELGDSALYLCASSFDRGLDTQYFGPGTRLTVL.

The chain employs TRBV29-1 and TRBJ1-2; 7 bases are shared with TRBD1. V shed 7 bases, J shed 3 bases, and the junction held 2 bases outside the gene matches. Germline CDR1 is SQVTM and CDR2 is ANQGSEA. CDR3 length equals 11 residues. CDR3 protein: CSGGTDYGYTF. CDR3 bases: TGCAGCGGCGGGACAGACTATGGCTACACCTTC.

The chain is built from TRBV7-9 and TRBJ2-1; 8 nucleotides line up with TRBD2. The CDR3 covers 14 residues. V dropped 1 base and J dropped 10; count of bases not matched to a gene: 6. Germline values: CDR1 SEHNR, CDR2 FQNEAQ (reference sequence). The CDR3 reads CASSLEGLVDEQFF. In DNA, the CDR3 is TGTGCCAGCAGCTTAGAGGGACTAGTAGACGAGCAGTTCTTC.

This clone was counted a few times. The rearrangement uses TRBV28 and TRBJ2-7; maybe TRBD1 (6 bases). Trimming cost V 1 base and J 5 bases, with 9 bases left between them. The CDR3 totals 13 residues. From germline, CDR1 is MDHEN and CDR2 SYDVKM. The CDR3 protein is CASSLLSGDEQYF. CDR3 DNA sequence: TGTGCCAGCAGTTTATTATCAGGGGACGAGCAGTACTTC.

This clone was detected a few times. The genes are TRBV28 and TRBJ2-7; TRBD1 matches 9 bases. Germline V gives CDR1 MDHEN, CDR2 SYDVKM. This CDR3 has 15 amino acids. Losses at the gene ends were 6 bases for V and 0 bases for J; bases not matched to a gene: 6. As DNA, the CDR3 is TGTGCCAGCAGGGGGACAGGGTTCGTCTCCTACGAGCAGTACTTC. This gives the protein CASRGTGFVSYEQYF.

This clone was recorded a few times. This chain joins TRBV7-2 and TRBJ2-1; 8 bases match TRBD1. Per germline, CDR1 SGHTA and CDR2 FQGNSA. V lost 2 bases, J lost 8 bases, and 8 bases stayed unmatched. The CDR3 runs 15 residues. The DNA of the CDR3 is TGTGCCAGCAGCTTAATGGCAGGGGGCGCGTATGAGCAGTTCTTC. Amino acid sequence: CASSLMAGGAYEQFF.

The CDR3 is CASSFSGAPYNEQFF. The CDR3 nucleotides are TGTGCCAGCAGCTTTAGCGGGGCCCCGTACAATGAGCAGTTCTTC. The rearrangement uses TRBV7-3 and TRBJ2-1; 8 nucleotides align to TRBD2. Germline V gene data show CDR1 as SGHTA and CDR2 as FQGTGA. This CDR3 spans 15 amino acids. Losses at the gene ends were 3 bases for V and 4 bases for J; bases not matched to a gene: 5. The full variable domain, with the rest looked up from reference TRBV7-3 and TRBJ2-1, is GAGVSQTPSNKVTEKGKYVELRCDPISGHTALYWYRQSLGQGPEFLIYFQGTGAADDSGLPNDRFFAVRPEGSVSTLKIQRTERGDSAVYLCASSFSGAPYNEQFFGPGTRLTVL.

This clone has just a few counts. J is TRBJ2-2 and V is TRBV18; 10 bases agree with TRBD2. V lost 3 bases, J lost 2 bases, and 3 bases stayed unmatched. The CDR3 loop spans 16 amino acids. Germline assignment: CDR1 KGHSH and CDR2 LQKENI. CDR3 residues: CASSPLAGANTGELFF. CDR3 coding DNA: TGTGCCAGCTCACCGCTAGCGGGGGCAAACACCGGGGAGCTGTTTTTT.

This clone has more than one count but fewer than ten. V is TRBV5-6 and J is TRBJ2-1, with D tentatively TRBD2 (5 bases). This CDR3 region has 14 residues. V lost 2 bases and J lost 7, with 13 bases in between. Per the germline V gene, CDR1 is SGHDT and CDR2 is YYEEEE. The CDR3 loop reads CASSLGSRTNEQFF. CDR3 nucleotide sequence: TGTGCCAGCAGCTTAGGGAGTCGGACGAATGAGCAGTTCTTC.

This clone turned up a few times. The CDR3 loop reads CASSRIGANYGYTF. In DNA form, the CDR3 reads TGTGCCAGCAGCCGGATTGGAGCTAACTATGGCTACACCTTC. The V and J genes are TRBV7-9 and TRBJ1-2; D ambiguous. CDR3 length: 14 amino acids. V lost 5 bases and J 0 bases, leaving 10 bases between the germline ends. CDR1 and CDR2 (germline): SEHNR, FQNEAQ (reference sequence).

This chain joins TRBV18 and TRBJ2-5; 7 positions agree with TRBD1. This CDR3 has 14 residues. J was trimmed by 5 bases and V by 3 bases; bases with no gene match: 6. The V gene's germline CDR1 is KGHSH and CDR2 LQKENI. CDR3: CASSPQGGRETQYF. The DNA for the CDR3 is TGTGCCAGCTCACCGCAAGGGGGCCGGGAGACCCAGTACTTC. Filled out from reference TRBV18 and TRBJ2-5, the complete variable domain reads NAGVMQNPRHLVRRRGQEARLRCSPMKGHSHVYWYRQLPEEGLKFMVYLQKENIIDESGMPKERFSAEFPKEGPSILRIQQVVRGDSAAYFCASSPQGGRETQYFGPGTRLLVL.

This sequence joins TRBV5-1 and TRBJ2-5, with 8 bases identical to TRBD2. The V segment lost 1 base and the J segment 0 bases; nucleotides outside the gene matches: 5. The CDR3 length is 16 residues. Germline V lookup: CDR1 SGHRS, CDR2 YFSETQ. The CDR3 sequence: CASSLQPSGYQETQYF. DNA of the CDR3: TGCGCCAGCAGCTTGCAGCCTAGCGGGTACCAAGAGACCCAGTACTTC.

This clone turned up a few times. The chain combines TRBV25-1 with TRBJ2-3; 7 bases line up with TRBD1. This CDR3 region has 15 residues. After removal of 2 bases from V and 4 bases from J, the junction contained 6 bases not matched to a gene. Germline-derived CDR1 and CDR2 are MGHDK and SYGVNS. CDR3 loop: CASSENGGQADTQYF. CDR3 bases: TGTGCCAGCAGTGAAAATGGAGGACAGGCAGATACGCAGTATTTT.

The genes are TRBV7-2 and TRBJ2-7, with D possibly being TRBD2 (5 bases). Deletions cut 1 base from V and 2 bases from J, with 15 bases between. Germline V CDR1 and CDR2: SGHTA, FQGNSA. The CDR3 is 16 residues long. The CDR3 loop is CASSLGSERAPYEQYF. The CDR3 DNA sequence: TGTGCCAGCAGCTTAGGGTCGGAGAGGGCCCCCTACGAGCAGTACTTC. The entire variable domain, with the rest obtained from reference TRBV7-2 and TRBJ2-7, is as follows: GAGVSQSPSNKVTEKGKDVELRCDPISGHTALYWYRQSLGQGLEFLIYFQGNSAPDKSGLPSDRFSAERTGGSVSTLTIQRTQQEDSAVYLCASSLGSERAPYEQYFGPGTRLTVT.

The chain couples TRBV4-3 to TRBJ2-2; 7 bases match TRBD1. Germline assignment: CDR1 LGHNA and CDR2 YSLEER. Trimming at V came to 3 bases and at J to 4 bases, leaving 8 bases not matched to a gene. The CDR3 consists of 16 residues. CDR3 protein: CASSHGRDRVTGELFF. As DNA, the CDR3 is TGCGCCAGCAGCCATGGCCGGGACAGAGTCACCGGGGAGCTGTTTTTT.

This clone was seen more than once but under ten times. The chain joins TRBV18 to TRBJ2-7; maybe TRBD1 (6 bases). From germline, CDR1 is KGHSH and CDR2 LQKENI. With 3 bases removed from V and 0 bases from J, the gap between germline ends came to 18 bases. This CDR3 comprises 17 residues. The CDR3 sequence: CASSPGYGTPSSYEQYF. CDR3 nucleotide sequence: TGTGCCAGCTCACCGGGCTATGGGACACCCTCCTCCTACGAGCAGTACTTC.

This clone was detected only a few times. V is TRBV9 and J is TRBJ1-4; no firm D call. Germline CDR1 SGDLS, CDR2 YYNGEE. This CDR3 is built from 14 residues. The V and J ends lost 4 bases and 7 bases respectively, with 14 bases between them. The CDR3, as DNA: TGTGCCAGCAGCCCCGGGGTTTCCGGTGAAAAACTGTTTTTT. Translation: CASSPGVSGEKLFF.

The rearrangement links TRBV18 to TRBJ2-7; TRBD1 matches 11 bases. J was trimmed by 6 bases and V by 5 bases; bases with no gene match: 9. CDR1 KGHSH and CDR2 LQKENI come from the germline V gene. The CDR3 runs 15 residues. The CDR3, as DNA: TGTGCCAGCTCAACTCCGGGACAGGGGGTATTCGAGCAGTACTTC. Protein sequence: CASSTPGQGVFEQYF.

Written as DNA, the CDR3 is TGTGCCAGCAGCCGGGGGCGGGAGTACGAGCAGTACTTC. As protein: CASSRGREYEQYF. V usage is TRBV14 and J usage is TRBJ2-7; D possibly corresponds to TRBD2 (7 bases). Trimming stripped 4 bases from V and 4 bases from J, with 11 bases between. The germline V gene encodes CDR1 SGHDN and CDR2 FVKESK. The CDR3 length is 13 residues.

J is TRBJ2-1 and V is TRBV7-2; 16 bases are shared with TRBD2. V shed 5 bases and J 4 bases; nucleotides not matched to a gene: 5. The CDR3 extends over 17 amino acids. Germline CDR1 reads SGHTA; CDR2 reads FQGNSA. CDR3 region: CASSPPGLAGGYNEQFF. The CDR3 DNA sequence: TGTGCCAGCAGCCCCCCGGGACTAGCGGGGGGGTACAATGAGCAGTTCTTC.